Listed below are T cell receptor beta chains from one sample, sequenced in a study of blood T cell repertoires in COVID-19. The data were produced by immunoSEQ multiplex PCR, yet TCRdb's version contains in-frame clones alone and is incomplete. The profile shows over 70,000 clones, 70% to 90% of them singletons. Source material: peripheral blood. These receptors came from a woman older than 75 with acute or convalescent COVID-19. CDR3s include the opening cysteine and the closing phenylalanine or tryptophan. A D gene is named only where the DNA matches it firmly. Clone size is stated in some rows and not others, as once, few, many or a class when expanded.

v_gene	len	d_gene	abundance	j_gene	CDR3aa	CDR3nt
TRBV5-4	15	TRBD1	.	TRBJ2-5	CASSRRTGPQETQYF	TGTGCCAGCAGCCGGAGGACAGGGCCCCAAGAGACCCAGTACTTC
TRBV7-2	15	TRBD1	once	TRBJ1-1	CASRKQGVGNTEAFF	TGTGCCAGCAGAAAACAGGGGGTCGGGAACACTGAAGCTTTCTTT
TRBV7-2	15	.	few	TRBJ2-3	CASSLGVGSADTQYF	TGTGCCAGCAGCTTAGGCGTCGGTAGTGCAGATACGCAGTATTTT
TRBV2	16	.	.	TRBJ2-2	CASSEPGRGDTGELFF	TGTGCCAGCAGTGAGCCAGGCAGGGGCGACACCGGGGAGCTGTTTTTT
TRBV6-1	16	TRBD2	.	TRBJ2-1	CASSGASGAAYNEQFF	TGTGCCAGCAGTGGGGCTAGCGGGGCAGCCTACAATGAGCAGTTCTTC
TRBV19	15	.	.	TRBJ1-6	CASSPRSLHNSPLHF	TGTGCCAGTAGTCCCCGCAGTCTTCATAATTCACCCCTCCACTTT
TRBV3-1/TRBV3-2	16	.	.	TRBJ1-6	CASSPAEQGFSSPLHF	TGTGCCAGCAGCCCAGCCGAGCAGGGGTTTTCTTCACCCCTCCACTTT
TRBV27	18	TRBD1	.	TRBJ1-1	CASSLATGTGVRNTEAFF	TGTGCCAGCAGTTTAGCTACCGGGACAGGGGTCAGGAACACTGAAGCTTTCTTT
TRBV7-9	13	TRBD1	.	TRBJ2-5	CAITRDSQETQYF	TGTGCCATTACAAGGGACAGCCAAGAGACCCAGTACTTC
TRBV6-5	14	.	.	TRBJ1-4	CASTLPSGGEKLFF	TGTGCCAGCACCCTTCCAAGTGGAGGCGAAAAACTGTTTTTT
TRBV5-1	18	TRBD2	.	TRBJ2-3	CASSLASGYFSSTDTQYF	TGCGCCAGCAGCCTAGCTAGCGGGTACTTCTCTAGCACAGATACGCAGTATTTT
TRBV5-1	14	.	few	TRBJ2-3	CASSLELPTDTQYF	TGCGCCAGCAGCTTGGAACTACCCACAGATACGCAGTATTTT
TRBV29-1	14	.	.	TRBJ1-2	CSVGGGDFYYGYTF	TGCAGCGTGGGGGGGGGCGACTTCTACTATGGCTACACCTTC
TRBV7-3	16	.	.	TRBJ2-1	CASSLTAGSSYNEQFF	TGTGCCAGCAGCTTAACGGCCGGGAGCTCCTACAATGAGCAGTTCTTC
TRBV5-1	14	.	.	TRBJ2-7	CASRVGQKSYEQYF	TGCGCCAGCAGGGTAGGACAGAAGTCCTACGAGCAGTACTTC
TRBV18	10	.	.	TRBJ1-5	CATQYQPQHF	TGTGCCACCCAATATCAGCCCCAGCATTTT
TRBV18	13	.	.	TRBJ2-1	CASSSGLSNEQFF	TGTGCCAGCTCGTCGGGACTCTCAAATGAGCAGTTCTTC